This TCR beta chain originates from a study of CD8 T cells in Susac syndrome. V lost 6 bases, J lost 6 bases, and 5 bases stayed unmatched. From germline, CDR1 is MDHEN and CDR2 SYDVKM. The CDR3 loop spans 13 amino acids. A quantity of about 0.5 to 1 ug RNA underwent reverse transcription using random hexamers. One entry per CDR3 protein, called by TCRdb with MiXCR from the immunoSEQ multiplex PCR reads. The table has 330,000 or so distinct CDR3 sequences, about 82% seen once; the top ten hold 0.21%. This clonotype was obtained from a human donor with multiple sclerosis. The specimen was CD8+ T cells from PBMCs. The rearrangement links TRBV28 to TRBJ2-1; 7 nucleotides line up with TRBD2. The chain's CDR3 is CASRAGTTNEQFF. CDR3 in DNA: TGTGCCAGCAGAGCCGGGACTACCAATGAGCAGTTCTTC.